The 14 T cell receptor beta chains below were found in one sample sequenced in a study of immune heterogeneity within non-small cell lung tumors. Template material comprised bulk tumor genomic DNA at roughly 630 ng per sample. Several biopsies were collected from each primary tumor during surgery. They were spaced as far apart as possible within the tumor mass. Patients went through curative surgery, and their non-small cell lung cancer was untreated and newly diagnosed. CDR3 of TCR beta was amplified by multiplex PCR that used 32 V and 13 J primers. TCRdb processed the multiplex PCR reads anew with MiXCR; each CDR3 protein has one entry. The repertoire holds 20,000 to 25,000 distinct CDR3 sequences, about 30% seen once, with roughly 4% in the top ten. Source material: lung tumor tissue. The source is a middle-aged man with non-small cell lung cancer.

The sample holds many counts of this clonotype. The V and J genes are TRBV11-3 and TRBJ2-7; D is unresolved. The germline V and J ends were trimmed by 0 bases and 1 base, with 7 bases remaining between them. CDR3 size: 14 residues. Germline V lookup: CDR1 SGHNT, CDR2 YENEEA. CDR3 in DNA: TGTGCCAGCAGCTTAGAGGCAGGTTCCTACGAGCAGTACTTC. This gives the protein CASSLEAGSYEQYF.

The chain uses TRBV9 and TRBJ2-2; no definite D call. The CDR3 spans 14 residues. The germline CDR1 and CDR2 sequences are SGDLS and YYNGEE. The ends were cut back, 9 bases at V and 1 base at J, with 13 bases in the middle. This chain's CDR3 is CATRQHGNTGELFF. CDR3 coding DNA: TGTGCCACTCGGCAACATGGGAACACCGGGGAGCTGTTTTTT.

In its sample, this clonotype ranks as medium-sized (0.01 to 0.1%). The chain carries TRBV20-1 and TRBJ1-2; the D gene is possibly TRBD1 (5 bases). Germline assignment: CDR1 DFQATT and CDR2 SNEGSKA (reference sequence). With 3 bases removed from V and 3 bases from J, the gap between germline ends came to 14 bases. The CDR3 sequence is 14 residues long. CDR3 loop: CSASWGVKDYGYTF. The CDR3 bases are TGCAGTGCTAGTTGGGGGGTTAAGGACTATGGCTACACCTTC.

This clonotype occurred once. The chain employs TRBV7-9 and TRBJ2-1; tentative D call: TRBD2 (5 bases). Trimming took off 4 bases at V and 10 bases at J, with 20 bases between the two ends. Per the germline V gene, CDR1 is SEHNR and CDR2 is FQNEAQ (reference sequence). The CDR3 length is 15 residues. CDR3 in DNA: TGTGCCAGCAGCTCCGGTGGACTGCCTCGTGGCGAGCAGTTCTTC. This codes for CASSSGGLPRGEQFF.

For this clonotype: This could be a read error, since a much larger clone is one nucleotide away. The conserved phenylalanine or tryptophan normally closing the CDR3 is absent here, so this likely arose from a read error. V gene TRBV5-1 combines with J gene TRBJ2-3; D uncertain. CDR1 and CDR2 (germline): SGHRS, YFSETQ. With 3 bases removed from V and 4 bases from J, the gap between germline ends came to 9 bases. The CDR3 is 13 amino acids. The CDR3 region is CASSSEPSDTQYY. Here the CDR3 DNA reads TGCGCCAGCAGCTCGGAGCCCTCAGATACGCAGTATTAT.

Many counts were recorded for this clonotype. Here the CDR3 reads CASSSSGQGGEQYF. The DNA of the CDR3 is TGTGCCAGCAGTTCATCGGGACAGGGGGGCGAGCAGTACTTC. The rearrangement joins TRBV28 to TRBJ2-7; TRBD1 matches at 11 bases. Per the germline V gene, CDR1 is MDHEN and CDR2 is SYDVKM. This CDR3 is built from 14 residues. J lost 6 bases, V lost 4 bases, and 5 bases had no gene match.

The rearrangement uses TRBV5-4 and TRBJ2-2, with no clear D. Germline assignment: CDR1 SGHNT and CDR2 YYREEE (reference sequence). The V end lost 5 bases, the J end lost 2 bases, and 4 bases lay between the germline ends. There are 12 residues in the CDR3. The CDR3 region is CASRTNTGELFF. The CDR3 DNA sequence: TGTGCCAGCAGAACCAACACCGGGGAGCTGTTTTTT.

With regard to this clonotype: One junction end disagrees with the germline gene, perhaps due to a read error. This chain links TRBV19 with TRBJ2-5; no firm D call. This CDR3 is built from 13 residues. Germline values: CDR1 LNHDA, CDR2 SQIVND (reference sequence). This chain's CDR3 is CSSSFRTQETQYF. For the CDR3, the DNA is TGTTCCAGTAGTTTCAGGACCCAAGAGACCCAGTACTTC.

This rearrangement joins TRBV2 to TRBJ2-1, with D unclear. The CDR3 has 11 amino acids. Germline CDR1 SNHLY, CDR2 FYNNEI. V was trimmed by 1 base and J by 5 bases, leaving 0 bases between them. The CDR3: CASSEDNEQFF. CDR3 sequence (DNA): TGTGCCAGCAGTGAAGACAATGAGCAGTTCTTC.

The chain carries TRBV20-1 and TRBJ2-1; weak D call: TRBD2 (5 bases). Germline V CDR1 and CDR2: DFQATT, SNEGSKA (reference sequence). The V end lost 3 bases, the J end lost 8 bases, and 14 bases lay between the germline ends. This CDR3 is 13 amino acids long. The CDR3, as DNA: TGCAGTGCTAGCCGCTCAGCGGTCGATGAGCAGTTCTTC. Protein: CSASRSAVDEQFF.

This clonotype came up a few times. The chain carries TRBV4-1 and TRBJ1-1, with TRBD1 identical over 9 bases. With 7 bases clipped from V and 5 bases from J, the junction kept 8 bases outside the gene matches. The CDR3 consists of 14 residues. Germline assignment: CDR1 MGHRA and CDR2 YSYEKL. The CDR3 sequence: CASTDRGRETEAFF. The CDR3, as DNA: TGCGCCAGCACCGACAGGGGGAGAGAGACTGAAGCTTTCTTT.

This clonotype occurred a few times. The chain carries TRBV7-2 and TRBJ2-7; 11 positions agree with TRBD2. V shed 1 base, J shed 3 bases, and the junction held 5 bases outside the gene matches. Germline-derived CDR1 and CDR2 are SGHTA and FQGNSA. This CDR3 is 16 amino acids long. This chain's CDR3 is CASSLGRLAGLYEQYF. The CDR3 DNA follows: TGTGCCAGCAGCTTAGGTCGACTAGCGGGGCTCTACGAGCAGTACTTC.

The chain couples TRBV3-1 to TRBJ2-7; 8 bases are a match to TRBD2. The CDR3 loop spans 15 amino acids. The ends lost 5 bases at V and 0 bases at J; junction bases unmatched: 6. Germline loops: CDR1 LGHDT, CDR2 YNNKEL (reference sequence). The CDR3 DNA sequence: TGTGCCAGCAGCACGACTAGCGAAATCTCCTACGAGCAGTACTTC. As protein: CASSTTSEISYEQYF.

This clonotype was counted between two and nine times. CDR3 in amino acids: CASSYLAEKNEQFF. CDR3 sequence (DNA): TGTGCCAGCAGTTACCTGGCGGAAAAAAATGAGCAGTTCTTC. The chain carries TRBV6-2 or TRBV6-3 and TRBJ2-1; D unresolved. The CDR3 spans 14 residues. Trimming cost V 2 bases and J 7 bases, with 12 bases left between them. Germline CDR1 and CDR2: MNHEY and SVGEGT.